This entry describes one T cell receptor beta chain. V was cut by 11 bases and J by 0 bases, with 17 bases left in between. Germline V gene data show CDR1 as LNHDA and CDR2 as SQIVND (reference sequence). The CDR3 sequence is 16 residues long. Sequenced by immunoSEQ multiplex PCR; TCRdb stores in-frame clones only, minus some. The sample consists of about 82,000 clones, around 94% of them appearing once. The source of the sample is a study of technical replicates of blood from several donors. The sequence was collected from a human donor in good health. The sequenced sample was T cells isolated from PBMCs. The chain has TRBV19 and TRBJ2-6, with a tentative D call TRBD2 (7 bases). CDR3 in amino acids: CAGGGQVDSGANVLTF. The CDR3 nucleotides are TGTGCCGGGGGGGGGCAGGTAGACTCTGGGGCCAACGTCCTGACTTTC.